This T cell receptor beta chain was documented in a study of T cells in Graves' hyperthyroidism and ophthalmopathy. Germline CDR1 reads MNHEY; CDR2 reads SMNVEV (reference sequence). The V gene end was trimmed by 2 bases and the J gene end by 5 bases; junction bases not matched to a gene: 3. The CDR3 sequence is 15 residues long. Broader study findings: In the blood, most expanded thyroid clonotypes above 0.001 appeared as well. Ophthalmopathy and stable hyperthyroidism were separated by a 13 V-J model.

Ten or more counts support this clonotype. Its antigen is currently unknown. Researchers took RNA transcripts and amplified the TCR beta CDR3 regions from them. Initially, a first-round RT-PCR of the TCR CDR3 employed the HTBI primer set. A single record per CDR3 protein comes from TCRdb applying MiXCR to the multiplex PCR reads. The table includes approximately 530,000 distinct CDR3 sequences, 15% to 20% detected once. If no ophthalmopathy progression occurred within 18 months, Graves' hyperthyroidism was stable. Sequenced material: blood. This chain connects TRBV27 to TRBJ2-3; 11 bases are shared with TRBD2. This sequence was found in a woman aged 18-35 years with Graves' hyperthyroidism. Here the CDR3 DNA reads TGTGCCAGCAGTTTAGCCCTAGCGGGAGGAGATACGCAGTATTTT. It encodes CASSLALAGGDTQYF.